The 21 T cell receptor beta chains given below trace back to one sample, sequenced in a study of blood T cell repertoires in COVID-19. Repertoires were generated with immunoSEQ multiplex PCR, while TCRdb's copy carries only in-frame clones and drops some. Of 320,000 or so clones listed, 85% are singletons. Input material: PBMCs or T cells enriched from blood (not recorded which). These receptor sequences come from a woman aged 30 to 39 who had been exposed to COVID-19.

The chain employs TRBV12-3 or TRBV12-4 and TRBJ1-2, with D unclear. The CDR3 has 11 amino acids. V lost 8 bases, J lost 2 bases, and 6 bases lay in between. The DNA of the CDR3 is TGTGCCAGCGAGAGCAACTATGGCTACACCTTC. It specifies CASESNYGYTF.

The chain links TRBV2 to TRBJ2-2; tentatively, D is TRBD2 (5 bases). The V end lost 1 base, the J end lost 3 bases, and 15 bases lay between the germline ends. The CDR3 runs to 17 residues. The germline V gene has CDR1 SNHLY and CDR2 FYNNEI. The CDR3 here is CASSEVSAVGDTGELFF. The CDR3 coding sequence is TGTGCCAGCAGTGAAGTTAGTGCGGTCGGGGACACCGGGGAGCTGTTTTTT.

The chain has TRBV28 and TRBJ1-4; 9 bases align to TRBD1. After removal of 8 bases from V and 8 bases from J, the junction contained 9 bases not matched to a gene. The CDR3 has 14 amino acids. Germline V gives CDR1 MDHEN, CDR2 SYDVKM. DNA of the CDR3: TGTGCCAGCGGGACAGGGCAAATACACGAAAAACTGTTTTTT. Protein: CASGTGQIHEKLFF.

This sequence joins TRBV5-4 and TRBJ2-5; TRBD2 might be the D (6 bases). The CDR3 totals 15 residues. The V end was cut by 0 bases, the J end by 2 bases, with 11 bases between. The germline V gene has CDR1 SGHNT and CDR2 YYREEE (reference sequence). The CDR3 region has the DNA TGTGCCAGCAGCTTGGGGGGCGGGGCTCAAGAGACCCAGTACTTC. Protein product: CASSLGGGAQETQYF.

The chain couples TRBV6-1 to TRBJ1-5, with D unresolved. The CDR3 has 16 amino acids. V gave up 4 bases and J gave up 7 bases, with 20 bases separating them. Germline V gives CDR1 MNHNS, CDR2 SASEGT. CDR3 residues: CASSGAGGLVRQPQHF. CDR3 DNA sequence: TGTGCCAGCAGTGGTGCTGGAGGATTGGTAAGGCAGCCCCAGCATTTT.

This clone was seen ten or more times. This chain uses TRBV25-1 with TRBJ1-2, with TRBD1 matching over 7 bases. The V gene's germline CDR1 is MGHDK and CDR2 SYGVNS. The CDR3 runs 12 residues. With V trimmed by 5 bases and J by 6 bases, 3 bases remained unmatched. The CDR3 loop reads CASSLQGHGYTF. The CDR3 nucleotides are TGTGCCAGCAGTTTACAGGGGCATGGCTACACCTTC.

The chain carries TRBV5-1 and TRBJ2-1; D perhaps matches TRBD1 (7 bases). The CDR3 sequence is 15 residues long. V shed 0 bases and J shed 8 bases, with 15 bases lying between them. The germline gives CDR1 SGHRS, CDR2 YFSETQ. CDR3 loop: CASSLAAGGFDEQFF. Written as DNA, the CDR3 is TGCGCCAGCAGCTTGGCGGCAGGGGGGTTTGATGAGCAGTTCTTC.

CDR3 protein: CASSFGRGGMNTEAFF. DNA of the CDR3: TGTGCCAGCAGTTTTGGCAGGGGCGGCATGAACACTGAAGCTTTCTTT. The rearrangement joins TRBV27 to TRBJ1-1, with D perhaps matching TRBD1 (6 bases). This CDR3 is 16 amino acids long. The V and J ends lost 3 bases and 0 bases respectively, with 14 bases between them. Germline-derived CDR1 and CDR2 are MNHEY and SMNVEV (reference sequence).

As for this clone: The sample contains more than one DNA sequence encoding this CDR3. This sequence joins TRBV10-3 and TRBJ1-5, with D perhaps matching TRBD1 (5 bases). The V gene's germline CDR1 is ENHRY and CDR2 SYGVKD. This CDR3 spans 14 amino acids. V dropped 3 bases and J dropped 2 bases, with 8 bases sitting between them. Here the CDR3 reads CAISDTGGNQPQHF. The CDR3 nucleotides are TGTGCCATCAGTGATACGGGGGGCAATCAGCCCCAGCATTTT.

V usage is TRBV7-6 and J usage is TRBJ1-5; tentative D call: TRBD1 (6 bases). Looked up from germline, CDR1 is SGHVS and CDR2 is FNYEAQ. The CDR3 has 16 residues. V was shortened by 2 bases and J by 2 bases, with 13 bases between the two germline ends. The CDR3 here is CASSLMGHPGNQPQHF. CDR3 DNA sequence: TGTGCCAGCAGCTTAATGGGACACCCAGGCAATCAGCCCCAGCATTTT.

The chain combines TRBV7-8 with TRBJ1-5, with D possibly matching TRBD1 (5 bases). The ends were cut back, 10 bases at V and 0 bases at J, with 25 bases in the middle. Germline V CDR1 and CDR2: SGHVS, FQNEAQ. This CDR3 region has 18 residues. The CDR3 is CANQGVRAEGYSNQPQHF. The CDR3 region has the DNA TGTGCCAACCAAGGGGTCCGGGCGGAGGGATATAGCAATCAGCCCCAGCATTTT.

CDR3 DNA: TGCGCCAGCAGCCAAGTTCAAGGGGTGGGGAACACCGGGGAGCTGTTTTTT. Its protein is CASSQVQGVGNTGELFF. V is TRBV4-1 and J is TRBJ2-2; tentatively, D is TRBD1 (5 bases). Germline assignment: CDR1 MGHRA and CDR2 YSYEKL. The CDR3 sequence is 17 residues long. Deletions cut 1 base from V and 1 base from J, with 13 bases between.

The chain is built from TRBV19 and TRBJ2-7; the D gene is possibly TRBD1 (6 bases). The CDR3 loop spans 16 amino acids. CDR1 is LNHDA, CDR2 SQIVND, per germline (reference sequence). V shed 5 bases and J shed 7 bases, with 24 bases lying between them. The CDR3 is CASSLKSGTSSFEQYF. Here the CDR3 DNA reads TGTGCCAGTAGTCTAAAATCCGGGACATCCAGTTTTGAGCAGTACTTC.

This chain uses TRBV7-3 with TRBJ1-5; D might be TRBD1 (5 bases). The CDR3 covers 13 residues. The ends were cut back, 1 base at V and 4 bases at J, with 5 bases in the middle. CDR1 is SGHTA and CDR2 is FQGTGA in the germline V gene. The CDR3: CASSLKGNQPQHF. In DNA form, the CDR3 reads TGTGCCAGCAGCTTAAAGGGGAATCAGCCCCAGCATTTT.

The rearrangement uses TRBV3-1 (or the pseudogene TRBV3-2) and TRBJ2-1; 7 bases agree with TRBD2. V gave up 0 bases and J gave up 9 bases; unmatched junction bases: 11. The CDR3 runs 16 residues. Germline V CDR1 and CDR2: LGHDT, YNNKEL (reference sequence). The CDR3 nucleotides read TGTGCCAGCAGCCAAGAAGGTCGCGGGAGTGCGGGTGAGCAGTTCTTC. Amino acids: CASSQEGRGSAGEQFF.

The chain employs TRBV7-3 and TRBJ2-7; a weak D match, TRBD1 (5 bases). The germline V gene encodes CDR1 SGHTA and CDR2 FQGTGA. This CDR3 has 14 residues. Trimming removed 3 bases at V and 3 bases at J, with 12 bases between. This CDR3 reads CASSFGHQSYEQYF. The CDR3 region has the DNA TGTGCCAGCAGCTTCGGACACCAAAGCTACGAGCAGTACTTC.

This rearrangement joins TRBV7-8 to TRBJ2-3; the match to TRBD1 covers 7 bases. From germline, CDR1 is SGHVS and CDR2 FQNEAQ. The CDR3 extends over 17 amino acids. V was clipped by 1 base and J by 6 bases; unmatched bases: 13. CDR3 coding DNA: TGTGCCAGCAGCTTAGGTCCGAGACAGGGTGGTTTGGATACGCAGTATTTT. Protein sequence: CASSLGPRQGGLDTQYF.

This rearrangement joins TRBV5-1 to TRBJ1-6; D remains ambiguous. CDR1 and CDR2 from the germline V gene are SGHRS and YFSETQ. The CDR3 totals 14 residues. V lost 0 bases to trimming and J lost 10 bases, with 11 bases between them. The CDR3 is CASSLVGSNSPLHF. The CDR3 coding sequence is TGCGCCAGCAGCTTGGTGGGCAGCAACTCACCCCTCCACTTT.

There are a few counts of this clone. This chain joins TRBV10-3 and TRBJ1-5, with no clear D. The CDR3 covers 13 residues. Germline-derived CDR1 and CDR2 are ENHRY and SYGVKD. Trimming cost V 3 bases and J 4 bases, with 7 bases left between them. CDR3 protein: CAISDTDNQPQHF. The CDR3 DNA sequence: TGTGCCATCAGTGATACAGATAATCAGCCCCAGCATTTT.

CDR3 nucleotides: TGCAGCGTGGGGGGACAGTCTAATAGCAATCAGCCCCAGCATTTT. It encodes CSVGGQSNSNQPQHF. The chain couples TRBV29-1 to TRBJ1-5, with TRBD1 matching over 7 bases. CDR3 size: 15 residues. Germline assignment: CDR1 SQVTM and CDR2 ANQGSEA. Trimming removed 6 bases from V and 0 bases from J; junction bases left unmatched: 8.

This chain links TRBV10-1 with TRBJ1-3; D is uncertain. Between the trimmed V and J ends, which lost 0 bases and 0 bases, there was a span of 9 bases. CDR1 WNHNN and CDR2 SYGVQD come from the germline V gene (reference sequence). The CDR3 consists of 16 residues. The CDR3 coding sequence is TGCGCCAGCAGTGAGTCCGGGGTCCTCTCTGGAAACACCATATATTTT. The encoded protein is CASSESGVLSGNTIYF.